One and the same sample provided the 16 T cell receptor beta chains below, sequenced in a study of CD8 T cells in Susac syndrome. Random hexamers were used to reverse transcribe roughly 0.5 to 1 ug of RNA. A single record per CDR3 protein comes from TCRdb applying MiXCR to the immunoSEQ multiplex PCR reads. Of 100,000 or so distinct CDR3 sequences in the sample, 85% to 95% were seen once. The sample consisted of CD4+ T cells from PBMCs. Receptors were obtained from a human donor in good health.

This chain connects TRBV7-2 to TRBJ2-2; 9 bases are a match to TRBD2. Germline lookup yields CDR1 SGHTA and CDR2 FQGNSA. This CDR3 has 13 amino acids. V lost 5 bases, J lost 7 bases, and 2 bases stayed unmatched. As DNA, the CDR3 is TGTGCCAGCAGCGCGACTAGCGGCGGGGAGCTGTTTTTT. It encodes CASSATSGGELFF.

The table lists this clonotype with a few counts. This chain links TRBV14 with TRBJ1-1; D remains ambiguous. CDR1 and CDR2 (germline): SGHDN, FVKESK. The CDR3 sequence is 13 residues long. V lost 0 bases and J 6 bases, leaving 8 bases between the germline ends. CDR3 region: CASSQDLTAEAFF. The CDR3 nucleotides are TGTGCCAGCAGCCAAGATTTGACCGCTGAAGCTTTCTTT.

The CDR3 loop is CSVEVQAAEQYF. The CDR3 bases are TGCAGCGTTGAAGTACAAGCCGCGGAGCAGTACTTC. The chain links TRBV29-1 to TRBJ2-7, with D unclear. V lost 1 base and J lost 7, with 11 bases in between. Germline CDR1 SQVTM, CDR2 ANQGSEA. CDR3 length equals 12 residues.

The chain has TRBV6-5 and TRBJ1-6; the D gene is possibly TRBD1 (5 bases). Trimming removed 2 bases from V and 10 bases from J, with 21 bases in between. From germline, CDR1 is MNHEY and CDR2 SVGAGI. The CDR3 sequence is 17 residues long. CDR3 in DNA: TGTGCCAGCAGTTACCCTCGGAGGAGGGGAAAAGCCTCACCCCTCCACTTT. It translates to CASSYPRRRGKASPLHF.

Here the CDR3 DNA reads TGTGCCAGCACCTTTCGGGACAGGGCTGCCTCTGGAAACACCATATATTTT. Translating gives CASTFRDRAASGNTIYF. The chain joins TRBV28 to TRBJ1-3; 9 positions match TRBD1. Trimming cost V 7 bases and J 0 bases; bases outside gene matches: 10. The CDR3 spans 17 residues. Germline-derived CDR1 and CDR2 are MDHEN and SYDVKM.

This chain joins TRBV6-2 or TRBV6-3 and TRBJ1-2; D is uncertain. The germline V gene has CDR1 MNHEY and CDR2 SVGEGT. This CDR3 has 17 residues. V was shortened by 4 bases and J by 2 bases, with 20 bases between the two germline ends. CDR3: CASSWPRGSGGNYGYTF. The CDR3 DNA is TGTGCCAGCAGTTGGCCCCGCGGATCGGGAGGAAACTATGGCTACACCTTC.

The V gene is TRBV24-1, the J gene TRBJ2-5; 7 bases fit TRBD1. The CDR3 is 14 residues long. Germline V gene data show CDR1 as KGHDR and CDR2 as SFDVKD. The V and J ends lost 5 bases and 4 bases, in that order; junction bases with no gene match: 6. The CDR3 sequence is CATSAFYRGETQYF. In DNA, the CDR3 is TGTGCCACCAGTGCATTTTACAGGGGAGAGACCCAGTACTTC.

V is TRBV27 and J is TRBJ1-2; 10 bases fit TRBD1. The CDR3 runs to 15 residues. The J segment lost 8 bases and the V segment lost 4 bases, leaving 10 bases of the junction unmatched. The germline CDR1 and CDR2 sequences are MNHEY and SMNVEV (reference sequence). The CDR3 coding sequence is TGTGCCAGCAGTTCCCGACAGGGGGCCGTCTGGGGCTACACCTTC. Its protein product is CASSSRQGAVWGYTF.

This sequence joins TRBV6-1 and TRBJ2-1; 10 bases are shared with TRBD2. CDR3 length: 18 residues. Per germline, CDR1 MNHNS and CDR2 SASEGT. Germline trimming cut 3 bases from V and 5 bases from J; bases unmatched to any gene: 13. CDR3 sequence (DNA): TGTGCCAGCAGTGACCATCCGGGACTAGCGTCAACGGACAATGAGCAGTTCTTC. Translation: CASSDHPGLASTDNEQFF.

This chain connects TRBV7-6 to TRBJ1-2; 9 positions match TRBD1. V dropped 0 bases and J dropped 0; count of bases not matched to a gene: 5. In germline, CDR1 is SGHVS, CDR2 FNYEAQ. The CDR3 contains 17 residues. CDR3 bases: TGTGCCAGCAGCTTAGCGGGACAGGGTTTTGCTAACTATGGCTACACCTTC. Amino acids: CASSLAGQGFANYGYTF.

V and J are TRBV4-2 and TRBJ2-7; D might be TRBD1 (5 bases). The ends were cut back, 0 bases at V and 2 bases at J, with 14 bases in the middle. The CDR3 runs to 16 residues. Germline CDR1 and CDR2: LGHNA and YNFKEQ. CDR3 in amino acids: CASSQDLAGSPYEQYF. The CDR3 DNA follows: TGTGCCAGCAGCCAAGATCTCGCAGGGTCCCCCTACGAGCAGTACTTC.

The rearrangement uses TRBV18 and TRBJ2-1; 7 nucleotides line up with TRBD2. V lost 5 bases, J lost 7 bases, and 5 bases stayed unmatched. The CDR3 has 13 residues. Germline CDR1 reads KGHSH; CDR2 reads LQKENI. This chain's CDR3 is CASSKAGRNEQFF. Here the CDR3 DNA reads TGTGCCAGCTCAAAAGCGGGAAGGAATGAGCAGTTCTTC.

The chain carries TRBV12-3 or TRBV12-4 and TRBJ2-7; D is perhaps TRBD1 (5 bases). The CDR3 runs to 13 residues. The V end lost 7 bases, the J end lost 2 bases, and 12 bases lay between the germline ends. DNA of the CDR3: TGTGCCAGCACCTGGGGCAGGACCTACGAGCAGTACTTC. Translating it yields CASTWGRTYEQYF.

The genes are TRBV27 and TRBJ2-4; D remains ambiguous. The V gene's germline CDR1 is MNHEY and CDR2 SMNVEV (reference sequence). The length of the CDR3 is 14 residues. The V gene lost 5 bases and the J gene lost 1 base, with 9 bases spanning the gap. The CDR3 region is CASSPTSAKNIQYF. The DNA of the CDR3 is TGTGCCAGCAGTCCGACTTCCGCCAAAAACATTCAGTACTTC.

V gene TRBV7-3 combines with J gene TRBJ2-2; possibly TRBD1 or TRBD2 for D (5 bases each). The CDR3 runs to 15 residues. Germline V gene data show CDR1 as SGHTA and CDR2 as FQGTGA. V shed 1 base and J shed 4 bases, with 10 bases lying between them. The CDR3, as DNA: TGTGCCAGCAGCTTAATTCCAGGGAGCACCGGGGAGCTGTTTTTT. Its protein is CASSLIPGSTGELFF.

The chain carries TRBV6-2 or TRBV6-3 and TRBJ2-1; 8 bases align to TRBD2. Germline loops: CDR1 MNHEY, CDR2 SVGEGT. The junction had 13 bases not matched to a gene; V was cut back by 5 bases and J by 7 bases. This CDR3 has 16 residues. CDR3 nucleotide sequence: TGTGCCAGCAGTGGCTCGGGTTGGGCTAGCGGGAATGAGCAGTTCTTC. Amino acid sequence: CASSGSGWASGNEQFF.